This T cell receptor (beta chain) was recorded in a study of blood T cell repertoires in COVID-19. On the study more broadly: Material from acute and convalescent COVID-19 was sourced from the United States, Italy and Spain. Nucleic acid was either cDNA or gDNA, and it came from T cells, B-cell-depleted T cells, or PBMCs.

As processed by the authors: The assay estimated nucleated cells by amplifying reference gene primers. Generated by immunoSEQ multiplex PCR, the TCRdb table keeps only in-frame clones and is missing some. V, J and clone size were drawn from that table, and D and trimming were deduced from the DNA. The sample has 43,000 or so clones, 87% seen once. The CDR3 extends over 15 amino acids. With V trimmed by 5 bases and J by 4 bases, 9 bases remained unmatched. Germline V gene lookup returns CDR1 MNHNY and CDR2 SVGAGI (reference sequence). The material sequenced was peripheral blood. This sequence originates from a man aged 55 to 70 with active COVID-19. The rearrangement uses TRBV6-6 and TRBJ1-2, with 8 bases aligning to TRBD1. The CDR3 region has the DNA TGTGCCAGCAGTACGCGGGACAGGACAACCTATGGCTACACCTTC. This codes for CASSTRDRTTYGYTF.